Listed below are T cell receptor beta chains from one sample, sequenced in a study of shared clonotypes between healthy human individuals. Profiled with immunoSEQ multiplex PCR; TCRdb holds only in-frame clones, not every one. In the table there are around 750,000 clones, around two thirds of which are singletons. The source material was memory CD4+ T cells sorted from blood. Source of these receptors: a woman in her thirties in good health. The CDR3 runs from the conserved cysteine through the conserved F or W. D genes are given only for firm matches.

V	D	J	length	CDR3
TRBV19	-	TRBJ2-7	14	CASSMYGSSYEQYF
TRBV29-1	TRBD1	TRBJ1-1	14	CSVHGEGATTEAFF
TRBV28	-	TRBJ2-1	14	CASMGSGGDNEQFF
TRBV28	-	TRBJ2-1	11	CASSQYGEQFF
TRBV6-1	-	TRBJ1-2	14	CASNTGALNYGYTF
TRBV4-2	-	TRBJ1-2	13	CASTKDPNYGYTF
TRBV5-1	TRBD1	TRBJ2-5	15	CASSLGDRDMETQYF
TRBV6-1	-	TRBJ1-3	14	CASYTGFSGNTIYF
TRBV6-5	TRBD2	TRBJ2-5	14	CASSVMGGMETQYF
TRBV5-6	-	TRBJ1-2	13	CASSLDWVYGYTF
TRBV27	TRBD1	TRBJ1-2	14	CASSQGQGGYGYTF
TRBV18	-	TRBJ2-2	15	CASSRAGLNTGELFF
TRBV7-8	-	TRBJ2-7	15	CASSSYTEVTYEQYF
TRBV28	-	-	15	CASSSDMAADYEQYF
TRBV2	TRBD2	TRBJ2-5	17	CASRGTSKNLFQETQYF
TRBV2	TRBD1	TRBJ2-7	13	CASRGTGGSEQYF
TRBV5-1	TRBD2	TRBJ2-7	14	CASTTFGGDYEQYF
TRBV27	-	TRBJ1-2	14	CASGTRDYNYGYTF
TRBV25-1	-	TRBJ1-1	14	CASKPPGENTEAFF
TRBV29-1	TRBD2	TRBJ2-3	14	CSVDSGRGTDTQYF
TRBV5-4	-	TRBJ2-1	13	CASSLDSWDEQFF
TRBV28	-	TRBJ1-5	16	CASSPPVQTSNQPQHF
TRBV6-6	-	TRBJ2-3	14	CASSQPPEADTQYF
TRBV7-7	TRBD2	TRBJ2-2	18	CASSLAVTGGAGAGELFF
TRBV20-1	-	TRBJ1-1	11	CSAEGATEAFF
TRBV4-1	TRBD1	TRBJ2-7	14	CASSQGQAFYEQYF
TRBV6-6	-	TRBJ1-5	14	CASSPRYSNQPQHF
TRBV2	-	TRBJ2-1	12	CASRDYLGEQFF
TRBV19	-	TRBJ2-6	16	CASTKGTGSGANVLTF
TRBV7-9	-	TRBJ1-4	14	CASSSPATNEKLFF
TRBV19	TRBD1	TRBJ1-2	14	CASSRDRGGYGYTF